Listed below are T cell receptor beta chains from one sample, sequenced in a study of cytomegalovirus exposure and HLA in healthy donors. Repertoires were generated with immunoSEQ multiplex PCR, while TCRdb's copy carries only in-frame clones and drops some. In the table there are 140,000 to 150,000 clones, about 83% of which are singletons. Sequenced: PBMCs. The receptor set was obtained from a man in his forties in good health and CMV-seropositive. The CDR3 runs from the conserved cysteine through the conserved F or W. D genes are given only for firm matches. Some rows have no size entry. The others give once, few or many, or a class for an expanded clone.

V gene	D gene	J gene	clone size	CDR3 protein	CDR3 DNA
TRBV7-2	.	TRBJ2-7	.	CASSFWGHEQYF	TGTGCCAGCAGCTTTTGGGGGCACGAGCAGTACTTC
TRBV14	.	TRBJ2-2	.	CASSQDGGNTGELFF	TGTGCCAGCAGCCAAGATGGAGGGAACACCGGGGAGCTGTTTTTT
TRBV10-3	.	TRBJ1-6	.	CAISGGGDNSPLHF	TGTGCCATCAGTGGGGGGGGCGACAATTCACCCCTCCACTTT
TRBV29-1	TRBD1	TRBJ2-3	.	CSVRGQGIGSTDTQYF	TGCAGCGTGAGGGGACAGGGGATTGGTTCCACAGATACGCAGTATTTT
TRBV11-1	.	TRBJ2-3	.	CASSAHTDTQYF	TGTGCCAGCAGCGCACACACAGATACGCAGTATTTT
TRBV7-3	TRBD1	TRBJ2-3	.	CASSFTGGRTDTQYF	TGTGCCAGCAGCTTTACAGGGGGCAGAACAGATACGCAGTATTTT
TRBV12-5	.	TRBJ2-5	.	CASGLVQGTQYF	TGTGCTAGTGGTTTGGTACAGGGGACCCAGTACTTC
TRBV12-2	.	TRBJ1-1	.	CASRFEGQNTEAFF	TGTGCAAGTCGCTTTGAGGGACAGAACACTGAAGCTTTCTTT
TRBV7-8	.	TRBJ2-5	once	CASTLRGETQYF	TGTGCCAGCACCCTACGGGGGGAGACCCAGTACTTC
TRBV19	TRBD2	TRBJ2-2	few	CASSMTGGVTGELFF	TGTGCCAGTAGTATGACGGGAGGTGTCACCGGGGAGCTGTTTTTT
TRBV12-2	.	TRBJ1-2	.	CASRLVGGGGGYTF	TGTGCAAGTCGCTTAGTGGGCGGAGGAGGGGGCTACACCTTC
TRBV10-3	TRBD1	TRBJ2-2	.	CAITPKDREATGELFF	TGTGCCATCACGCCGAAGGACAGGGAGGCCACCGGGGAGCTGTTTTTT
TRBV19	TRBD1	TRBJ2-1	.	CATAVGQGFYNEQFF	TGTGCCACCGCCGTCGGACAGGGGTTCTACAATGAGCAGTTCTTC
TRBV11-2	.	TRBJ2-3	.	CASSRTRGFSTDTQYF	TGTGCCAGCAGCCGGACCAGGGGTTTTAGCACAGATACGCAGTATTTT
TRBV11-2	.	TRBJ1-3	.	CASSFSDLRPESGNTIYF	TGTGCCAGCAGCTTTAGTGATCTGAGGCCCGAATCTGGAAACACCATATATTTT
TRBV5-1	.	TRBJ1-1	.	CASSLTGTTEAFF	TGCGCCAGCAGCTTGACCGGGACAACTGAAGCTTTCTTT
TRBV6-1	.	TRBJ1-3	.	CASREYAGNTIYF	TGTGCCAGCAGGGAGTACGCTGGAAACACCATATATTTT
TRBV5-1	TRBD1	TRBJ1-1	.	CASSLVGTGDTEAFF	TGCGCCAGCAGCTTGGTTGGGACAGGGGACACTGAAGCTTTCTTT
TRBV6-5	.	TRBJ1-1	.	CASSSPVNTEAFF	TGTGCCAGCAGTTCCCCGGTGAACACTGAAGCTTTCTTT
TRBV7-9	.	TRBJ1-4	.	CASSTAGRGVEKLFF	TGTGCCAGCAGCACTGCCGGGAGAGGCGTTGAAAAACTGTTTTTT
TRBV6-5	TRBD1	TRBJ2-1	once	CASSERTGGGEQFF	TGTGCCAGCAGTGAAAGGACAGGGGGAGGTGAGCAGTTCTTC
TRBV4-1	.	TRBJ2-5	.	CASSQMRGQETQYF	TGCGCCAGCAGCCAAATGAGAGGGCAAGAGACCCAGTACTTC
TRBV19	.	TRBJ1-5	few	CASSIDPRAQPQHF	TGTGCCAGTAGTATAGATCCCAGGGCCCAGCCCCAGCATTTT
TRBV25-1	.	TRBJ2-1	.	CASRAKNHRDEQFF	TGTGCCAGCAGGGCGAAAAACCACAGGGATGAGCAGTTCTTC
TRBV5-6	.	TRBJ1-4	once	CASSLGARNEKLFF	TGTGCCAGCAGCTTGGGGGCACGAAATGAAAAACTGTTTTTT
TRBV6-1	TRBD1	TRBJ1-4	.	CASSAGTGAEKLFF	TGTGCCAGCAGTGCTGGGACAGGCGCTGAAAAACTGTTTTTT
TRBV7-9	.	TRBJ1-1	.	CASSLAGGNTEAFF	TGTGCCAGCAGCTTAGCCGGGGGGAACACTGAAGCTTTCTTT
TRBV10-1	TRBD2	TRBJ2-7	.	CASSDGGSANEQYF	TGCGCCAGCAGTGACGGCGGGAGCGCCAACGAGCAGTACTTC
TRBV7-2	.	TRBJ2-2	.	CASSLQRTGELFF	TGTGCCAGCAGCTTACAACGGACCGGGGAGCTGTTTTTT
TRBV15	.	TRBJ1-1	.	CATSRVRDTEAFF	TGTGCCACCAGCAGAGTGAGGGACACTGAAGCTTTCTTT
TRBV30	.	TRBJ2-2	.	CAWSVGQASTGELFF	TGTGCCTGGAGTGTCGGTCAGGCGTCCACCGGGGAGCTGTTTTTT
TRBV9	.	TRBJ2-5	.	CASSFGTKETQYF	TGTGCCAGCAGCTTCGGGACAAAAGAGACCCAGTACTTC
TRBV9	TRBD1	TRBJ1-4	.	CASSPDRGREKLFF	TGTGCCAGCAGCCCCGACAGGGGGCGAGAAAAACTGTTTTTT
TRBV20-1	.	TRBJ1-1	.	CSAQRQVEAFF	TGCAGTGCTCAAAGACAGGTAGAAGCTTTCTTT
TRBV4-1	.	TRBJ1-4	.	CASSQVWEWKLFHNEKLFF	TGCGCCAGCAGCCAAGTTTGGGAGTGGAAGCTCTTTCATAATGAAAAACTGTTTTTT
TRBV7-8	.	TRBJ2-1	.	CASSLARSHEQFF	TGTGCCAGCAGCTTAGCTAGATCCCATGAGCAGTTCTTC
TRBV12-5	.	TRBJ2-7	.	CASGLPREQYF	TGTGCTAGTGGTCTCCCCCGCGAGCAGTACTTC
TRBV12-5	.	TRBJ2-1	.	CASGSQLVNEQFF	TGTGCTAGTGGTTCTCAACTAGTGAATGAGCAGTTCTTC
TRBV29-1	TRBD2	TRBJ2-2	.	CSGSSGTSGHGELFF	TGCAGCGGGAGCTCCGGGACTAGCGGCCACGGGGAGCTGTTTTTT
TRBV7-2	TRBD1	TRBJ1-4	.	CASSLYGQGGEKLFF	TGTGCCAGCAGCTTGTACGGACAGGGCGGTGAAAAACTGTTTTTT
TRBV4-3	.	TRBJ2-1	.	CASSLQTGGHEQFF	TGCGCCAGCAGCCTCCAGACAGGCGGCCATGAGCAGTTCTTC
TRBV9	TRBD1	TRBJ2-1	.	CASSVGQGHEQFF	TGTGCCAGCAGCGTAGGACAGGGGCATGAGCAGTTCTTC
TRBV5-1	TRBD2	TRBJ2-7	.	CASSPTGLAELYEQYF	TGCGCCAGCAGCCCGACCGGACTAGCGGAGCTCTACGAGCAGTACTTC
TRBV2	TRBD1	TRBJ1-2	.	CASKGDSNYGYTF	TGTGCCAGCAAGGGGGACAGCAACTATGGCTACACCTTC
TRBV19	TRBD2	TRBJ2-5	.	CASSGLAGQETQYF	TGTGCCAGTAGTGGCTTAGCGGGGCAAGAGACCCAGTACTTC
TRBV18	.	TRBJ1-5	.	CASSPVDSGRQPQHF	TGTGCCAGCTCACCTGTCGACAGTGGAAGACAGCCCCAGCATTTT
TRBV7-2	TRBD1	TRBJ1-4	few	CASSLGLTGGREKLFF	TGTGCCAGCAGCTTAGGGTTAACAGGGGGAAGGGAAAAACTGTTTTTT
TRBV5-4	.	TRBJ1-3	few	CASSLVPGSSGNTIYF	TGTGCCAGCAGCTTGGTTCCGGGGAGCTCTGGAAACACCATATATTTT
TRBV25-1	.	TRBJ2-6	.	CASSDPGTSTGANGLTF	TGTGCCAGCAGTGACCCAGGGACTTCCACTGGGGCCAACGGCCTGACTTTC
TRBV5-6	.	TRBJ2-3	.	CASSFEIPGDTDTQYF	TGTGCCAGCAGCTTTGAGATCCCGGGAGATACAGATACGCAGTATTTT
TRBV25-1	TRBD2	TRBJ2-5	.	CASSEILAGIETQYF	TGTGCCAGCAGTGAAATACTAGCGGGAATTGAGACCCAGTACTTC
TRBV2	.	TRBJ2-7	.	CATSDQPDYEQYF	TGTGCCACCAGCGACCAGCCGGACTACGAGCAGTACTTC
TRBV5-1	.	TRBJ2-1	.	CASSPQGGVYNEQFF	TGCGCCAGCAGCCCCCAGGGTGGAGTCTACAATGAGCAGTTCTTC
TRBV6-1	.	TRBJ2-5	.	CASSEEEGVKTQYF	TGTGCCAGCAGTGAAGAGGAGGGAGTAAAGACCCAGTACTTC
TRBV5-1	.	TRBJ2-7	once	CASRTTGGVGQYF	TGCGCCAGCAGAACGACAGGCGGCGTTGGGCAGTACTTC
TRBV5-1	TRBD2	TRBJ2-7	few	CASSWVAGVSYEQYF	TGCGCCAGCAGCTGGGTAGCGGGAGTGTCCTACGAGCAGTACTTC
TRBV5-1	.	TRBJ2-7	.	CASSFSGSSYEQYF	TGCGCCAGCAGCTTTTCCGGGAGTTCCTACGAGCAGTACTTC
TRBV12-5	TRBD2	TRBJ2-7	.	CASGLVAGPWGEQYF	TGTGCTAGTGGTTTGGTAGCGGGGCCGTGGGGGGAGCAGTACTTC